Given below is one T cell receptor (beta chain) in context. The study extracted blood RNA from unsorted whole blood and also extracted germline DNA. Patients carried chronic HBV infection without prior treatment. These data originate in a study of tumor-infiltrating lymphocytes in primary liver carcinoma. Whole-study context: All patients had surgically resected primary liver carcinoma.

Total RNA amounting to around 450 ng was the source from which TCR beta cDNA was made with a constant-region primer. ARM-PCR, slightly modified, supplied the TCR beta libraries through three nested multiplex PCR rounds. Use of TRBV1-TRBV30 forward primers with a C-beta reverse primer characterized the first two PCR rounds, which lasted around 10 cycles each. One entry per CDR3 protein results from TCRdb running MiXCR on the multiplex PCR reads. The profile shows about 200,000 distinct CDR3 sequences, 65% of them singletons. Germline CDR1 is SGHDN and CDR2 is FVKESK. The V and J ends lost 7 bases and 2 bases, in that order; junction bases with no gene match: 8. The CDR3 length is 15 residues.

The sequence derives from a woman in her fifties or sixties with primary liver carcinoma and hepatitis B virus infection. V is TRBV14 and J is TRBJ2-1, with 7 bases that match TRBD2. The material sequenced was peripheral blood. This chain's CDR3 is CASNPGGRPYNEQFF. The CDR3 region has the DNA TGTGCCAGCAACCCTGGCGGGAGACCCTACAATGAGCAGTTCTTC.